This TCR beta chain is drawn from a study of regulatory T cells in long-lasting Graves disease. Study observations and caveats: Whereas 966 public clonotypes were shared by new patients, persistent patients shared more, at 2,741.

The CDR3 has 17 amino acids. CDR1 and CDR2 (germline): LGHDT, YNNKEL (reference sequence). The trim removed 5 bases at V and 2 bases at J, leaving 11 bases unmatched. The time point denotes: newly diagnosed GD, antithyroid drugs for less than 3 months. PBMC-derived RNA was used for the TCR library. Library construction for TCR beta used iRepertoire HTBI primers and Arm-PCR of CDR3 regions. TCRdb analysed the multiplex PCR reads with MiXCR anew, one entry per CDR3 protein. This sample has 500,000 or so distinct CDR3 sequences, with approximately 16% found just once. Notes on this clonotype: Its specificity is unknown.

The data also belong to a second study, concerning T cells in Graves' hyperthyroidism and ophthalmopathy. Turning to that study: Patients were aged 18 to 65, had disease duration under 2 months, and had newly diagnosed hyperthyroidism.

The source of this sequence is a woman aged 35-65 years with Graves disease. This chain connects TRBV3-1 to TRBJ2-1; 8 bases agree with TRBD1. The starting material was peripheral blood mononuclear cells (PBMCs), obtained at new diagnosis, from a patient treated with antithyroid drugs. The CDR3 DNA reads as TGTGCCAGCAGCTCGGGACACGACAGGGGCCCCTACAATGAGCAGTTCTTC. Its protein product is CASSSGHDRGPYNEQFF.